This T cell receptor beta chain was sequenced during a study of cytomegalovirus exposure and HLA in healthy donors. Notes on the study in general: Researchers counted 164 TCR beta chains as cytomegalovirus-associated. Reports showed the classifier diagnosing cytomegalovirus status with high specificity and sensitivity.

The CDR3 loop spans 17 amino acids. V trimming: 6 bases; J trimming: 1 base; junction bases outside the gene matches: 11. Germline V gene data show CDR1 as MNHEY and CDR2 as SMNVEV (reference sequence). Primers included in the PCR were 60 Vbeta and 13 Jbeta primers. Clones were read by immunoSEQ multiplex PCR, and TCRdb kept only the in-frame ones, dropping some. The sample gives some 120,000 clones, 65% to 80% of which show up once; around 3.5% is in the top ten. In regard to this clone: Its antigen remains unknown.

This TCR was sampled from a human donor in good health. The specimen sequenced was PBMCs. V usage is TRBV27 and J usage is TRBJ2-1; TRBD2 matches 8 bases. CDR3 residues: CASSLVSGSGSYNEQFF. CDR3 nucleotides: TGTGCCAGCAGCTTAGTCAGCGGGAGTGGGTCCTACAATGAGCAGTTCTTC.